This T cell receptor (beta chain) was recovered during a study of blood T cell repertoires in COVID-19. At the level of the study: Sources were T cells, B-cell-depleted T cells, or PBMCs; the material itself was cDNA or gDNA.

Original analysis: Researchers report that nucleated cell counts were estimated from reference gene primer amplification. Some clones are missing from TCRdb's copy, which holds only in-frame ones; the method was immunoSEQ multiplex PCR. V and J calls and clone size are copied from that table; D and trimming were computed from the DNA. The sample has approximately 120,000 clones, around three quarters seen once. This clone was seen a few times. Per the germline V gene, CDR1 is MNHEY and CDR2 is SVGAGI. V was shortened by 9 bases and J by 5 bases, with 10 bases between the two germline ends. The CDR3 consists of 11 residues.

This clonotype was obtained from a woman in her 70s with acute or convalescent COVID-19. This chain links TRBV6-5 with TRBJ1-2; D is ambiguous. The material sequenced was peripheral blood. The CDR3 coding sequence is TGTGCCAGTGGCGGCCCTTATGGCTACACCTTC. Protein: CASGGPYGYTF.